This TCR beta chain was sequenced during a study of control samples from healthy donors and cancer patients. TCRdb's table, derived via immunoSEQ multiplex PCR, lists solely in-frame clones and lacks some. This sample has fewer than 200,000 clones, with roughly 95% found just once. The clonotype was recovered from a woman in her 30s in good health. The sequencing input was blood.

In DNA form, the CDR3 reads TGTGCCAGTAGTGCGTCCCCAGACACCGGGGAGCTGTTTTTT. Residues: CASSASPDTGELFF. J is TRBJ2-2 and V is TRBV19, with D unresolved. This CDR3 is 14 amino acids long. The germline gives CDR1 LNHDA, CDR2 SQIVND (reference sequence). V was clipped by 5 bases and J by 3 bases, with 10 bases between them. Variable domain in full (rest from reference TRBV19 and TRBJ2-2): DGGITQSPKYLFRKEGQNVTLSCEQNLNHDAMYWYRQDPGQGLRLIYYSQIVNDFQKGDIAEGYSVSREKKESFPLTVTSAQKNPTAFYLCASSASPDTGELFFGEGSRLTVL.